Below, 24 T cell receptor beta chains from the same sample are listed, as sequenced in a study of blood T cell repertoires in COVID-19. The protocol was immunoSEQ multiplex PCR, while the TCRdb copy is restricted to in-frame clones and leaves out a portion. The sample yields 100,000 or so clones, approximately 89% seen once. The source material was peripheral blood. All receptors come from a woman aged 30 to 39 with acute or convalescent COVID-19.

This chain uses TRBV19 with TRBJ1-5; perhaps TRBD1 as D (6 bases). V lost 8 bases and J lost 6, with 11 bases in between. Germline assignment: CDR1 LNHDA and CDR2 SQIVND (reference sequence). This CDR3 has 12 residues. CDR3 loop: CASRQVSQPQHF. The CDR3 DNA reads as TGTGCCAGTCGACAGGTTAGTCAGCCCCAGCATTTT.

The genes are TRBV7-3 and TRBJ2-1; D might be TRBD1 (5 bases). The CDR3 consists of 13 residues. Trimming took 2 bases from V and 7 from J, leaving 9 bases between them. Germline lookup yields CDR1 SGHTA and CDR2 FQGTGA. In nucleotides, the CDR3 is TGTGCCAGCAGCTTAGGGGCTATGAATGAGCAGTTCTTC. The encoded protein is CASSLGAMNEQFF.

V is TRBV7-3 and J is TRBJ1-1; 7 bases are shared with TRBD1. The CDR3 consists of 13 residues. The germline CDR1 and CDR2 sequences are SGHTA and FQGTGA. V lost 8 bases and J lost 2; bases outside the gene matches: 5. CDR3 bases: TGTGCCAGCTCGGACAGGAGCAACACTGAAGCTTTCTTT. This translates into CASSDRSNTEAFF.

This chain connects TRBV27 to TRBJ1-6; D is unresolved. Germline V gene sequence: CDR1 MNHEY, CDR2 SMNVEV (reference sequence). The V end lost 4 bases, the J end lost 7 bases, and 14 bases lay between the germline ends. The CDR3 covers 15 residues. As DNA, the CDR3 is TGTGCCAGCAGTTCGGGTATTGAACCCAATTCACCCCTCCACTTT. Amino acids: CASSSGIEPNSPLHF.

The gene calls are TRBV5-1 and TRBJ1-4; D gene ambiguous. Trimming took 4 bases from V and 4 from J, leaving 14 bases between them. Germline V gives CDR1 SGHRS, CDR2 YFSETQ. The CDR3 has 15 amino acids. The CDR3 DNA is TGCGCCAGCAGCCTTAACAGAGATATTAATGAAAAACTGTTTTTT. Its translation: CASSLNRDINEKLFF.

The chain joins TRBV5-1 to TRBJ2-7; possibly TRBD1 for D (6 bases). Trimming left V 0 bases short and J 3 bases short, with 7 bases between. This CDR3 is built from 13 residues. The germline CDR1 and CDR2 sequences are SGHRS and YFSETQ. CDR3 in amino acids: CASSLGTVYEQYF. Here the CDR3 DNA reads TGCGCCAGCAGCTTGGGGACAGTCTACGAGCAGTACTTC.

V usage is TRBV28 and J usage is TRBJ2-1; weak D call: TRBD1 (6 bases). The germline V gene has CDR1 MDHEN and CDR2 SYDVKM. This CDR3 is built from 17 residues. The ends were cut back, 7 bases at V and 7 bases at J, with 26 bases in the middle. CDR3 region: CASINPVGGPHTNEQFF. Written as DNA, the CDR3 is TGTGCCAGCATCAACCCCGTTGGGGGCCCCCATACAAATGAGCAGTTCTTC.

The rearrangement uses TRBV7-9 and TRBJ2-4; 8 bases align to TRBD1. V shed 1 base, J shed 0 bases, and the junction held 2 bases outside the gene matches. The CDR3 totals 16 residues. Germline lookup yields CDR1 SEHNR and CDR2 FQNEAQ (reference sequence). The CDR3 region is CASSLGTGLAKNIQYF. The DNA of the CDR3 is TGTGCCAGCAGCTTAGGGACAGGGTTAGCCAAAAACATTCAGTACTTC.

The rearrangement links TRBV6-5 to TRBJ1-3, with D possibly matching TRBD1 (6 bases). The germline V gene encodes CDR1 MNHEY and CDR2 SVGAGI. V was trimmed by 3 bases and J by 2 bases, leaving 14 bases between them. CDR3 length equals 16 residues. The CDR3 loop is CASSYSGPGAGNTIYF. CDR3 DNA: TGTGCCAGCAGTTATTCGGGGCCAGGGGCTGGAAACACCATATATTTT.

The chain is built from TRBV10-3 and TRBJ2-7; TRBD1 matches 9 bases. V lost 6 bases to trimming and J lost 0 bases; unmatched junction nucleotides: 12. Germline V gene sequence: CDR1 ENHRY, CDR2 SYGVKD. There are 17 residues in the CDR3. CDR3 nucleotides: TGTGCCATCAGCTTACTAAGGGGGGACAGGGTCTCCTACGAGCAGTACTTC. This gives the protein CAISLLRGDRVSYEQYF.

The J gene is TRBJ2-7, the V gene TRBV12-3 or TRBV12-4; tentative D call: TRBD2 (5 bases). V shed 5 bases and J shed 3 bases, with 11 bases lying between them. There are 13 residues in the CDR3. The CDR3 DNA reads TGTGCCAGCAGTCCAGGACTTAGCTACGAGCAGTACTTC. This gives the protein CASSPGLSYEQYF.

The genes are TRBV18 and TRBJ2-1, with 7 bases identical to TRBD2. Germline V lookup: CDR1 KGHSH, CDR2 LQKENI. Trimming cost V 1 base and J 8 bases; bases outside gene matches: 8. This CDR3 has 15 amino acids. The CDR3 nucleotides are TGTGCCAGCTCACCACTACGGGACGCGGGGGATGAGCAGTTCTTC. Translation gives CASSPLRDAGDEQFF.

The sample holds one count of this clone. The V call is TRBV5-8, the J call TRBJ1-2; 7 nucleotides agree with TRBD1. Trimming cost V 10 bases and J 6 bases; bases outside gene matches: 12. The CDR3 is 13 amino acids. CDR1 is SGHTS, CDR2 YDEGEE, per germline. The DNA of the CDR3 is TGTGCCGCAACAGGGGCTGAGTTACATGGCTACACCTTC. Translated: CAATGAELHGYTF.

The chain has TRBV30 and TRBJ2-3; 8 positions agree with TRBD1. Germline assignment: CDR1 GTSNPN and CDR2 SVGIG (reference sequence). This CDR3 region has 13 residues. Germline trimming cut 5 bases from V and 10 bases from J; bases unmatched to any gene: 11. The DNA for the CDR3 is TGTGCCTGGGGTACTAACAGGGGGAGTTCGCAGTATTTT. Its protein is CAWGTNRGSSQYF. Combining the CDR3 with reference TRBV30 and TRBJ2-3 gives the whole variable domain SQTIHQWPATLVQPVGSPLSLECTVEGTSNPNLYWYRQAAGRGLQLLFYSVGIGQISSEVPQNLSASRPQDRQFILSSKKLLLSDSGFYLCAWGTNRGSSQYFGPGTRLTVL.

J is TRBJ2-1 and V is TRBV7-9, with D perhaps matching TRBD2 (5 bases). Germline V gene sequence: CDR1 SEHNR, CDR2 FQNEAQ (reference sequence). V lost 1 base and J 9 bases, leaving 7 bases between the germline ends. CDR3 length: 12 amino acids. The CDR3 reads CASSLGEGEQFF. CDR3 nucleotides: TGTGCCAGCAGCTTAGGAGAGGGTGAGCAGTTCTTC.

The J gene is TRBJ1-2, the V gene TRBV28, with no clear D. The CDR3 is 14 amino acids. The germline V gene has CDR1 MDHEN and CDR2 SYDVKM. Trimming cost V 1 base and J 8 bases, with 14 bases left between them. As DNA, the CDR3 is TGTGCCAGCAGTTTATTCCCCACGCCGCGGGGCTACACCTTC. It specifies CASSLFPTPRGYTF.

V gene TRBV28 combines with J gene TRBJ2-7, with D perhaps matching TRBD1 (6 bases). V dropped 8 bases and J dropped 0 bases, with 11 bases sitting between them. This CDR3 comprises 13 residues. Germline V lookup: CDR1 MDHEN, CDR2 SYDVKM. The CDR3 bases are TGTGCCAGCGTCCCAGGGGACTCCTACGAGCAGTACTTC. This translates into CASVPGDSYEQYF.

The chain has TRBV9 and TRBJ1-4, with D unclear. This CDR3 region has 15 residues. The V gene's germline CDR1 is SGDLS and CDR2 YYNGEE. Trimming removed 1 base at V and 3 bases at J, with 10 bases between. CDR3 DNA sequence: TGTGCCAGCAGCGTACATCCGGGTTCTAATGAAAAACTGTTTTTT. Its protein is CASSVHPGSNEKLFF.

The chain employs TRBV9 and TRBJ2-1, with TRBD2 matching over 8 bases. Unmatched junction bases numbered 5, after V lost 3 bases and J lost 3 bases. Per the germline V gene, CDR1 is SGDLS and CDR2 is YYNGEE. The CDR3 extends over 15 amino acids. For the CDR3, the DNA is TGTGCCAGCAGCGCGGGGGGGACACACTACAATGAGCAGTTCTTC. Amino acid sequence: CASSAGGTHYNEQFF. Drawing the rest from reference TRBV9 and TRBJ2-1, the complete variable domain is DSGVTQTPKHLITATGQRVTLRCSPRSGDLSVYWYQQSLDQGLQFLIQYYNGEERAKGNILERFSAQQFPDLHSELNLSSLELGDSALYFCASSAGGTHYNEQFFGPGTRLTVL.

This clone occurred once. The gene calls are TRBV5-5 and TRBJ1-1, with D maybe TRBD1 (5 bases). CDR1 SGHKS and CDR2 YYEKEE come from the germline V gene (reference sequence). Trimming pared 4 bases from V and 0 bases from J, leaving 10 bases between. The CDR3 has 14 amino acids. The CDR3 spells CASSLTDMNTEAFF. CDR3 coding DNA: TGTGCCAGCAGCCTGACAGATATGAACACTGAAGCTTTCTTT. Drawing the rest from reference TRBV5-5 and TRBJ1-1, the complete variable domain is DAGVTQSPTHLIKTRGQQVTLRCSPISGHKSVSWYQQVLGQGPQFIFQYYEKEERGRGNFPDRFSARQFPNYSSELNVNALLLGDSALYLCASSLTDMNTEAFFGQGTRLTVV.

The genes are TRBV28 and TRBJ2-1; maybe TRBD2 (7 bases). Per germline, CDR1 MDHEN and CDR2 SYDVKM. Between the trimmed V and J ends, which lost 6 bases and 9 bases, there was a span of 21 bases. The CDR3 sequence is 15 residues long. The CDR3 here is CASSPGGGGRGEQFF. In DNA form, the CDR3 reads TGTGCCAGCAGCCCTGGTGGGGGGGGGCGTGGTGAGCAGTTCTTC.

The sample holds many counts of this clone. The rearrangement links TRBV7-2 to TRBJ1-5; 8 bases agree with TRBD1. V gave up 5 bases and J gave up 7 bases; unmatched junction bases: 10. The CDR3 loop spans 15 amino acids. The germline V gene encodes CDR1 SGHTA and CDR2 FQGNSA. CDR3 bases: TGTGCCAGCAGCCGGGGACAGGTCCCGGGACAGCCCCAGCATTTT. It encodes CASSRGQVPGQPQHF.

The rearrangement links TRBV7-9 to TRBJ2-2; maybe TRBD2 (5 bases). The V and J ends lost 2 bases and 6 bases respectively, with 10 bases between them. The germline CDR1 and CDR2 sequences are SEHNR and FQNEAQ (reference sequence). The CDR3 is made up of 14 amino acids. CDR3 bases: TGTGCCAGCAGCTTATCAGCGGCCGCCGGGGAGCTGTTTTTT. Its protein product is CASSLSAAAGELFF.

The J gene is TRBJ2-3, the V gene TRBV9, with 12 bases that match TRBD2. Per germline, CDR1 SGDLS and CDR2 YYNGEE. CDR3 length: 15 amino acids. With 6 bases clipped from V and 7 bases from J, the junction kept 9 bases outside the gene matches. The CDR3 sequence is CASTPSGGASHTQYF. The CDR3, as DNA: TGTGCCAGCACCCCTAGCGGGGGGGCCTCCCATACGCAGTATTTT.